The text below deals with one T cell receptor (beta chain). Antigen: not known. The sample comes from a study of cytomegalovirus exposure and HLA in healthy donors. The germline CDR1 and CDR2 sequences are GTSNPN and SVGIG (reference sequence). CDR3 length: 17 amino acids. The V end lost 3 bases, the J end lost 10 bases, and 27 bases lay between the germline ends. This PCR relied on a set of 60 Vbeta primers and 13 Jbeta primers. Here immunoSEQ multiplex PCR was the method, and the copy in TCRdb shows in-frame clones only, minus some. This table holds tens of thousands of clones. General study points: A few V segments could not be told apart, such as TRBV6-2 and TRBV6-3, and were left out.

The sequence was collected from a male donor in good health and CMV-seronegative. The sequencing sample was made of PBMCs. The chain couples TRBV30 to TRBJ1-4; D is unresolved. CDR3 loop: CAWSPLGRALLEGKLFF. CDR3 nucleotide sequence: TGTGCCTGGAGCCCCCTCGGCCGGGCTCTCCTTGAGGGAAAACTGTTTTTT.